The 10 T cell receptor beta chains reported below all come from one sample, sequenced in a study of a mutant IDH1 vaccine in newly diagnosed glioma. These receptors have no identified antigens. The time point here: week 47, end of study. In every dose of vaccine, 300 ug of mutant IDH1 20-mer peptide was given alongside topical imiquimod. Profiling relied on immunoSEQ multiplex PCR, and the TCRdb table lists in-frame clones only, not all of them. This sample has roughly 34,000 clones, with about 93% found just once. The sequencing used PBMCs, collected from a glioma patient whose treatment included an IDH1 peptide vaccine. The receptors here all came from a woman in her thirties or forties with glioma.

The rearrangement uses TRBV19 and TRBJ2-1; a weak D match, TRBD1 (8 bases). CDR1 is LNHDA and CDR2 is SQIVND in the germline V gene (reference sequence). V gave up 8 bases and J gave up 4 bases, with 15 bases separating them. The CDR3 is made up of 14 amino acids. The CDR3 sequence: CASHRGGAYNEQFF. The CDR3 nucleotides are TGTGCCAGTCACAGGGGGGGCGCATACAATGAGCAGTTCTTC.

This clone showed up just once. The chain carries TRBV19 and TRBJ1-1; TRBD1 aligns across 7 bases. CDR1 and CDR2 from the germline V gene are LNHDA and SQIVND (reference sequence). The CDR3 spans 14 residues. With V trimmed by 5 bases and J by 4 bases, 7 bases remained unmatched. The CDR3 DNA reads TGTGCCAGTAGTCCTTTGACAGGGACCACTGAAGCTTTCTTT. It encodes CASSPLTGTTEAFF.

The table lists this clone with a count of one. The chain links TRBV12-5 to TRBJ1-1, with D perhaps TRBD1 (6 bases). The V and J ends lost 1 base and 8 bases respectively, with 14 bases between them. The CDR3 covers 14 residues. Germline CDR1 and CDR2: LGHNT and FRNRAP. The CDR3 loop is CASGLALDRPEAFF. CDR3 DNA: TGTGCTAGTGGTTTGGCTTTAGACAGGCCCGAAGCTTTCTTT.

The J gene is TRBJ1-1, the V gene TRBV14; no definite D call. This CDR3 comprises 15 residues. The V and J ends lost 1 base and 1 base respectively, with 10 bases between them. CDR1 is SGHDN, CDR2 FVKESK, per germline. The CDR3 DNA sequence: TGTGCCAGCAGCCAAGGTTTGGGAGGGAACACTGAAGCTTTCTTT. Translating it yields CASSQGLGGNTEAFF.

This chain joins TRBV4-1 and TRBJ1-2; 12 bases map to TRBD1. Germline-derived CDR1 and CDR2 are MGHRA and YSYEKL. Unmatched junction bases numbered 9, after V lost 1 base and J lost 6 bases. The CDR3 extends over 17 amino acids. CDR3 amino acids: CASSQAGTGGFLDGYTF. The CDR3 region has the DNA TGCGCCAGCAGCCAAGCCGGGACAGGGGGCTTTTTGGATGGCTACACCTTC.

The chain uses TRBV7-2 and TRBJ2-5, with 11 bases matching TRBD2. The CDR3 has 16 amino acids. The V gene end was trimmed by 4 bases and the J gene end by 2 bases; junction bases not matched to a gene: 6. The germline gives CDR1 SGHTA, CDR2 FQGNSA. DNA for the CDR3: TGTGCCAGCAGCTATACTAGCGGGGGACTACAAGAGACCCAGTACTTC. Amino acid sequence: CASSYTSGGLQETQYF.

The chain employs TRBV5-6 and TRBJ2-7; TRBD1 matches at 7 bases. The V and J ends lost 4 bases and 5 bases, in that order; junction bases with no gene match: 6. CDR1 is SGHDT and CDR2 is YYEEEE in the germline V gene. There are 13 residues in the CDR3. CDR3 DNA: TGTGCCAGCAGCCGGGGACAGCTTGACGAGCAGTACTTC. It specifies CASSRGQLDEQYF.

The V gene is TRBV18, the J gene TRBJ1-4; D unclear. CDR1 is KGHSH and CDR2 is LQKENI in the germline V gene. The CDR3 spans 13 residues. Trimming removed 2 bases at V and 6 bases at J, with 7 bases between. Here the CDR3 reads CASSPREYEKLFF. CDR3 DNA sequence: TGTGCCAGCTCACCAAGGGAGTATGAAAAACTGTTTTTT.

Here the CDR3 DNA reads TGTGCCAGCAGCGGGGAGGGTGATGGCTACACCTTC. Protein: CASSGEGDGYTF. J is TRBJ1-2 and V is TRBV6-5; unclear D gene. V shed 6 bases and J shed 6 bases, with 11 bases lying between them. Germline CDR1 reads MNHEY; CDR2 reads SVGAGI. The CDR3 extends over 12 amino acids.

In DNA form, the CDR3 reads TGTGCCAGCTCACTACCGGGAGCAGGGAACGGGGAGCTGTTTTTT. Translation gives CASSLPGAGNGELFF. This rearrangement joins TRBV18 to TRBJ2-2; the D gene is possibly TRBD2 (6 bases). V lost 4 bases and J 7 bases, leaving 16 bases between the germline ends. The CDR3 consists of 15 residues. Germline assignment: CDR1 KGHSH and CDR2 LQKENI.